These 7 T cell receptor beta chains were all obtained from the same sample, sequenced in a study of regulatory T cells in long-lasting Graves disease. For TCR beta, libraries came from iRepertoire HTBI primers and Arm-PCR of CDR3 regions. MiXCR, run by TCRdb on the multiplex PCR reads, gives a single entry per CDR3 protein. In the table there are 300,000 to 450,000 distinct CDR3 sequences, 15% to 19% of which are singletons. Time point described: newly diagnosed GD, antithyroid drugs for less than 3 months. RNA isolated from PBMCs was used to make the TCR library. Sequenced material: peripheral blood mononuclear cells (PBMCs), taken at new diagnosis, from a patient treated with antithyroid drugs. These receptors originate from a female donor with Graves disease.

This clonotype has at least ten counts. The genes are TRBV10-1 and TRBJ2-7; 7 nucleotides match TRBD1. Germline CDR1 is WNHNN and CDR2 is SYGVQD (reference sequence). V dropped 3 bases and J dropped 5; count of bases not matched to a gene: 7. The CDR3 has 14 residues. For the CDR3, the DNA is TGCGCCAGCAGTGATAGGACAGGCGTTGACGAGCAGTACTTC. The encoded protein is CASSDRTGVDEQYF.

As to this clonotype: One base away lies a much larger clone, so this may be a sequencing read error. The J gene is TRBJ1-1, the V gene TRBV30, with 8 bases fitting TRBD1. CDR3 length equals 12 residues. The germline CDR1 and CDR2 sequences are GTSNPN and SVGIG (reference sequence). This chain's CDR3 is CAWIAGGTGAFF. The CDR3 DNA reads TGTGCCTGGATAGCAGGGGGCACTGGAGCTTTCTTT.

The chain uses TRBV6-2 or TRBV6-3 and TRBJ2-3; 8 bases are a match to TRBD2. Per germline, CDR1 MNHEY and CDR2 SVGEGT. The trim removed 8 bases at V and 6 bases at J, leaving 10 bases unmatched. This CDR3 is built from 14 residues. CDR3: CASALGGGGDTQYF. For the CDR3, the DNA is TGTGCCAGCGCACTCGGGGGGGGCGGGGATACGCAGTATTTT.

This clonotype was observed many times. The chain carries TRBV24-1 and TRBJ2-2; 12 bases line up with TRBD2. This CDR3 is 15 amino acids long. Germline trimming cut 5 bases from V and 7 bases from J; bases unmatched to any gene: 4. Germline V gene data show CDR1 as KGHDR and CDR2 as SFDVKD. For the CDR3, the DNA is TGTGCCACCAGTGCTACTAGCGGGAGGTTCGGGGAGCTGTTTTTT. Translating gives CATSATSGRFGELFF.

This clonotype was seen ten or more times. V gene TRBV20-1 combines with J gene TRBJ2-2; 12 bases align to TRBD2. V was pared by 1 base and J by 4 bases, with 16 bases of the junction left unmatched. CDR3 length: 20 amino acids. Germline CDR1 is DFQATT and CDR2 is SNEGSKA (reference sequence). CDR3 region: CSARAFGVTSGGPPTGELFF. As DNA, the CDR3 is TGCAGTGCTAGAGCCTTCGGGGTTACTAGCGGGGGGCCTCCCACCGGGGAGCTGTTTTTT.

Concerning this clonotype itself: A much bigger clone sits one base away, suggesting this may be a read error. The CDR3 coding sequence is TGTGCCAGCAGCTTAGCTATAACGGGGAGCACTGAAGCTTCCTTT. Its protein product is CASSLAITGSTEASF. V is TRBV11-1 and J is TRBJ1-1; no reliable D call. CDR1 and CDR2 (germline): SGHAT, FQDESV (reference sequence). The CDR3 covers 15 residues.

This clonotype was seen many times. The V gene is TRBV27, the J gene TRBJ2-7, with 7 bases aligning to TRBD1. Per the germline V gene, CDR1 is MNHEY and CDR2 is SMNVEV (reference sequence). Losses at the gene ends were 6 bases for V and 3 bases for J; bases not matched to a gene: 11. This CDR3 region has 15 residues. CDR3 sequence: CASRQDRAQFYEQYF. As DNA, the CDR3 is TGTGCCAGCAGGCAAGACAGGGCCCAATTCTACGAGCAGTACTTC.